The clone carrying this TCR beta chain was observed a few times. Its antigen is undetermined. Together with a sample-barcoded 5' primer, a J-beta primer mix was included in a second PCR lasting roughly 6 to 12 cycles. Each CDR3 protein gets one entry after TCRdb re-called the 5' RACE reads with MiXCR. The sample lists under 800,000 distinct CDR3 sequences; 20% to 25% were seen once. The germline V gene encodes CDR1 SGHTA and CDR2 FQGTGA. Deletions cut 5 bases from V and 4 bases from J, with 13 bases between. The CDR3 loop spans 14 amino acids. The data are from a study of blood T cells in healthy people across ages. Study-wide results and limits: TCR beta diversity was tightly associated with the proportion of naive T cells.

This sequence originates from a man in his sixties or seventies in good health. Sequencing was carried out using blood. The rearrangement uses TRBV7-3 and TRBJ2-3, with a tentative D call TRBD2 (5 bases). DNA for the CDR3: TGTGCCAGCAGCGCCCGGGGTAGCGCAGATACGCAGTATTTT. It is translated as CASSARGSADTQYF.